One sample yielded the 22 T cell receptor beta chains listed below, sequenced in a study of cytomegalovirus exposure and HLA in healthy donors. With 60 Vbeta and 13 Jbeta primers, the PCR was carried out. Generated by immunoSEQ multiplex PCR, the TCRdb table keeps only in-frame clones and is missing some. The sample has about 140,000 clones, 70% to 85% seen once. Sequencing was carried out using PBMCs. The origin of the receptors is a woman between 50 and 59 years old in good health and CMV-seropositive.

The chain has TRBV7-2 and TRBJ2-1; D is unclear. V lost 1 base, J lost 5 bases, and 9 bases lay in between. The CDR3 totals 14 residues. Germline V gene data show CDR1 as SGHTA and CDR2 as FQGNSA. The CDR3 DNA reads as TGTGCCAGCAGCTTAGGGGCTAACGACAATGAGCAGTTCTTC. Its protein is CASSLGANDNEQFF.

The J gene is TRBJ1-6, the V gene TRBV2; no firm D call. V shed 3 bases and J shed 15 bases, with 15 bases lying between them. Germline V CDR1 and CDR2: SNHLY, FYNNEI. The CDR3 runs to 13 residues. The CDR3 loop reads CASSEVFPGSLHF. The CDR3 DNA follows: TGTGCCAGCAGTGAGGTATTCCCCGGGAGCCTCCACTTT.

J is TRBJ1-5 and V is TRBV28; TRBD1 matches at 7 bases. Trimming at V came to 5 bases and at J to 0 bases, leaving 7 bases not matched to a gene. Germline CDR1 MDHEN, CDR2 SYDVKM. The CDR3 consists of 16 residues. The CDR3 sequence: CASSPGTDTSNQPQHF. The CDR3 DNA is TGTGCCAGCAGTCCTGGGACAGATACTAGCAATCAGCCCCAGCATTTT.

This chain uses TRBV7-8 with TRBJ2-3; 7 bases match TRBD1. In germline, CDR1 is SGHVS, CDR2 FQNEAQ. The trim removed 1 base at V and 13 bases at J, leaving 5 bases unmatched. There are 12 residues in the CDR3. Written as DNA, the CDR3 is TGTGCCAGCAGCTTAGACCGAGGGGGCAAGTATTTT. It yields the protein CASSLDRGGKYF.

The V and J genes are TRBV6-5 and TRBJ2-1; 13 nucleotides line up with TRBD2. The V and J ends lost 6 bases and 8 bases, in that order; junction bases with no gene match: 7. This CDR3 is 15 amino acids long. Germline CDR1 and CDR2: MNHEY and SVGAGI. This chain's CDR3 is CASSLTSGGWDEQFF. For the CDR3, the DNA is TGTGCCAGCAGCCTGACTAGCGGGGGGTGGGATGAGCAGTTCTTC.

This chain uses TRBV5-4 with TRBJ1-1; unclear D gene. The ends were cut back, 4 bases at V and 1 base at J, with 8 bases in the middle. The CDR3 is 13 residues long. Germline CDR1 is SGHNT and CDR2 is YYREEE (reference sequence). CDR3 amino acids: CASSQGRNTEAFF. CDR3 nucleotide sequence: TGTGCCAGCAGCCAAGGGAGGAACACTGAAGCTTTCTTT.

This clone was seen more than once but under ten times. The chain is built from TRBV12-5 and TRBJ2-3, with 8 bases matching TRBD1. From germline, CDR1 is LGHNT and CDR2 FRNRAP. The CDR3 runs to 15 residues. V lost 6 bases and J lost 3; bases outside the gene matches: 8. In nucleotides, the CDR3 is TGTGCTAGTGGCCCGGACAGGGAGAGTACAGATACGCAGTATTTT. Translated: CASGPDRESTDTQYF.

This chain joins TRBV25-1 and TRBJ1-6; D not certain. The CDR3 has 15 residues. Trimming shortened V by 5 bases and J by 3 bases, and 11 bases separated the two germline ends. Germline CDR1 MGHDK, CDR2 SYGVNS. Written as DNA, the CDR3 is TGTGCCAGCAGTCCCCCCAACTTCTATAATTCACCCCTCCACTTT. This encodes CASSPPNFYNSPLHF.

This clone was seen only a few times. V is TRBV19 and J is TRBJ2-6; 11 bases align to TRBD1. Per the germline V gene, CDR1 is LNHDA and CDR2 is SQIVND (reference sequence). V trimming: 7 bases; J trimming: 2 bases; junction bases outside the gene matches: 10. There are 18 residues in the CDR3. In nucleotides, the CDR3 is TGTGCCAGTACTAGGACCGGGACAGGGGGGACTGGGGCCAACGTCCTGACTTTC. This gives the protein CASTRTGTGGTGANVLTF.

The chain has TRBV4-1 and TRBJ2-7; 8 bases line up with TRBD1. V was clipped by 2 bases and J by 3 bases; unmatched bases: 6. Germline V gene sequence: CDR1 MGHRA, CDR2 YSYEKL. There are 15 residues in the CDR3. CDR3 DNA: TGCGCCAGCAGCCAAACGGGACAGGCCAACTACGAGCAGTACTTC. It is translated as CASSQTGQANYEQYF.

The genes are TRBV5-1 and TRBJ1-1, with TRBD1 identical over 8 bases. The CDR3 runs 12 residues. Germline-derived CDR1 and CDR2 are SGHRS and YFSETQ. Trimming took 4 bases from V and 7 from J; bases not matched to a gene: 3. This CDR3 reads CASSIGQGEAFF. In DNA form, the CDR3 reads TGCGCCAGCAGCATCGGACAGGGTGAAGCTTTCTTT.

As to this clone: The junction differs from germline at one of its ends, possibly a read error. V gene TRBV7-7 combines with J gene TRBJ2-5; no clear D gene. In germline, CDR1 is SSHAT, CDR2 FNYEAQ (reference sequence). The CDR3 has 13 residues. CDR3 DNA: TGTGCTAGCAGCTTAGGTACTTTGGAGACCCAGTACTTC. Protein sequence: CASSLGTLETQYF.

The CDR3, as DNA: TGTGCCTCATCCGCGGGGGATGGTTCACCCCTCCACTTT. Translation gives CASSAGDGSPLHF. The rearrangement joins TRBV30 to TRBJ1-6; maybe TRBD1 (5 bases). This CDR3 is 13 amino acids long. With 7 bases removed from V and 9 bases from J, the gap between germline ends came to 16 bases. CDR1 is GTSNPN and CDR2 is SVGIG in the germline V gene (reference sequence).

J is TRBJ2-3 and V is TRBV7-2; 10 bases agree with TRBD2. CDR1 is SGHTA and CDR2 is FQGNSA in the germline V gene. Trimming cost V 4 bases and J 3 bases; bases outside gene matches: 7. The CDR3 runs 16 residues. The CDR3 region is CASSSAASGGTDTQYF. CDR3 nucleotide sequence: TGTGCCAGCAGCTCCGCCGCTAGCGGGGGTACAGATACGCAGTATTTT.

The chain has TRBV28 and TRBJ2-3, with D uncertain. CDR3 length equals 16 residues. The V gene's germline CDR1 is MDHEN and CDR2 SYDVKM. Trimming removed 6 bases from V and 0 bases from J, with 16 bases in between. CDR3 in amino acids: CASSFSTDFSTDTQYF. Here the CDR3 DNA reads TGTGCCAGCAGCTTTAGCACGGATTTCAGCACAGATACGCAGTATTTT.

This sequence joins TRBV1 and TRBJ2-5; the DNA was not used to check the table's D call, TRBD2. TRBV1 is labeled a pseudogene. This CDR3 comprises 17 residues. The CDR3 DNA reads as TGCACCAGCAGCCAAGATAGGACTAGCGGGCTACAAGAGACCCAGTACTTC. The encoded protein is CTSSQDRTSGLQETQYF.

The chain employs TRBV4-2 and TRBJ2-1, with 8 bases aligning to TRBD2. The germline CDR1 and CDR2 sequences are LGHNA and YNFKEQ. The V gene end was trimmed by 4 bases and the J gene end by 5 bases; junction bases not matched to a gene: 7. This CDR3 comprises 15 residues. The CDR3 nucleotides read TGTGCCAGCAGCCCCCGACTAGCGATCAACAATGAGCAGTTCTTC. Its protein product is CASSPRLAINNEQFF.

V is TRBV7-8 and J is TRBJ2-7, with D tentatively TRBD1 (5 bases). This CDR3 region has 14 residues. The ends were cut back, 0 bases at V and 4 bases at J, with 10 bases in the middle. Germline CDR1 and CDR2: SGHVS and FQNEAQ. For the CDR3, the DNA is TGTGCCAGCAGCTTAGCTTCCAGGGCTTACGAGCAGTACTTC. It is translated as CASSLASRAYEQYF.

V is TRBV5-1 and J is TRBJ1-1; 10 nucleotides line up with TRBD1. J gave up 6 bases and V 0 bases, and 8 bases lay outside the gene matches. This CDR3 has 16 residues. Germline CDR1 and CDR2: SGHRS and YFSETQ. The CDR3, as DNA: TGCGCCAGCAGCTTGGACTCCGGGACAGGGGCGTCTGAAGCTTTCTTT. Encoded protein: CASSLDSGTGASEAFF.

Points on this clone: An end of the junction does not agree with germline; a read error may underlie this. V is TRBV7-7 and J is TRBJ2-7; D is perhaps TRBD2 (6 bases). Germline loops: CDR1 SSHAT, CDR2 FNYEAQ (reference sequence). This CDR3 contains 16 residues. Here the CDR3 reads CASSPAGWGEGNEQYF. The CDR3 DNA sequence: TGTGCTAGCAGCCCTGCTGGGTGGGGGGAAGGTAACGAGCAGTACTTC.

The chain is built from TRBV7-3 and TRBJ2-3; 9 positions match TRBD2. Trimming at V came to 0 bases and at J to 4 bases, leaving 14 bases not matched to a gene. The CDR3 is made up of 19 amino acids. Germline assignment: CDR1 SGHTA and CDR2 FQGTGA. This chain's CDR3 is CASSLTGGGAIVSADTQYF. The DNA of the CDR3 is TGTGCCAGCAGCTTAACTGGCGGGGGGGCCATCGTCTCGGCAGATACGCAGTATTTT.

The chain recombines TRBV7-9 with TRBJ2-7; D may be TRBD1 (5 bases). Between the trimmed V and J ends, which lost 5 bases and 4 bases, there was a span of 9 bases. CDR1 and CDR2 from the germline V gene are SEHNR and FQNEAQ (reference sequence). The CDR3 has 12 amino acids. CDR3 bases: TGTGCCAGCAGCGTGACAGTTTACGAGCAGTACTTC. This sequence encodes CASSVTVYEQYF.